In this sample, the clone carrying this T cell receptor (beta chain) turned up many times. What it recognizes is unknown. This record comes from a study of regulatory T cells in long-lasting Graves disease. Across the study: Freshly diagnosed Graves' patients had used antithyroid drugs for under 3 months. Overall study findings and caveats: Limited sample numbers may have lowered accuracy. Less diverse TCR repertoires were seen in persistent Graves' patients than in newly diagnosed ones.

Time point denoted: newly diagnosed GD, antithyroid drugs for less than 3 months. With RNA extracted from PBMCs as input, the TCR library was made. With iRepertoire HTBI primers and Arm-PCR of CDR3 regions, TCR beta libraries were built. TCRdb used MiXCR to reprocess the multiplex PCR reads, holding one entry per CDR3 protein. The sample records 400,000 to 650,000 distinct CDR3 sequences, around 15% being singletons. Trimming took 7 bases from V and 2 from J; bases not matched to a gene: 4. Per the germline V gene, CDR1 is SEHNR and CDR2 is FQNEAQ (reference sequence). The CDR3 loop spans 13 amino acids. The same sample was also studied in work on T cells in Graves' hyperthyroidism and ophthalmopathy. Per that study: With the HTBI primer set, the TCR CDR3 went through a first round of RT-PCR.

The material sequenced was peripheral blood mononuclear cells (PBMCs), taken at new diagnosis, from a patient treated with antithyroid drugs. This TCR was recovered from a woman aged 35-65 years with Graves disease. The V and J genes are TRBV7-9 and TRBJ2-7, with 8 bases lining up with TRBD1. The CDR3 DNA is TGTGCCAGCACAGGGGGCGATACCTACGAGCAGTACTTC. Its translation: CASTGGDTYEQYF.